This T cell receptor beta chain derives from a study of blood T cell repertoires in COVID-19. Study-level information: Nucleic acid was either cDNA or gDNA, and it came from T cells, B-cell-depleted T cells, or PBMCs.

CDR3 length: 13 amino acids. The V end lost 10 bases, the J end lost 1 base, and 11 bases lay between the germline ends. Germline values: CDR1 MNHEY, CDR2 SVGAGI. Some clones are missing from TCRdb's copy, which holds only in-frame ones; the method was immunoSEQ multiplex PCR. The sample comprises around 270,000 clones, about 80% of which are singletons, and less than 20% rests with the top ten. This clone showed up many times. Sequenced material: peripheral blood. The chain is built from TRBV6-5 and TRBJ1-3, with no clear D. The origin of this receptor is a person aged 65 to 85 with COVID-19, enrolled during active disease. CDR3 residues: CATMSDSGNTIYF. CDR3 nucleotide sequence: TGTGCCACCATGAGTGATTCTGGAAACACCATATATTTT.